This entry describes one T cell receptor beta chain. These data come from a study of sequential checkpoint blockade in melanoma. The wider study: Randomization was 1:1 between first-line nivolumab→ipilimumab and ipilimumab→nivolumab. Each arm's sequence ended with maintenance nivolumab.

Per the germline V gene, CDR1 is SNHLY and CDR2 is FYNNEI. The CDR3 is made up of 14 amino acids. J was trimmed by 5 bases and V by 3 bases; bases with no gene match: 4. Sample treatment: randomized to nivolumab then ipilimumab (arm A) or the reverse (arm B). None of the patients previously received DNA-damaging chemotherapy. From thawed PBMCs, live CD3+CD8+ cells negative for CD19 and CD56 were sorted. Profiling relied on immunoSEQ multiplex PCR, and the TCRdb table lists in-frame clones only, not all of them. Here the sample spans more than 8,000 clones, roughly 78% being singletons. The V call is TRBV2, the J call TRBJ1-5, with 7 bases matching TRBD1. The sequence came from a human donor with melanoma. Source: CD8+ T cells sorted from blood (inferred from file names), taken from a patient given nivolumab and ipilimumab in sequence. CDR3 DNA sequence: TGTGCCAGCAGTGAGGGGCAGGGGGATCAGCCCCAGCATTTT. Translating it yields CASSEGQGDQPQHF.